Each of the 10 T cell receptor beta chains below was sequenced from the same sample in a study of cytomegalovirus exposure and HLA in healthy donors (dated by TCRdb to 2016 to 2017). Library creation used the immunoSEQ multiplex PCR assay. For the multiplex PCR, a mixture combining 60 forward primers for TCR Vbeta segments and 13 reverse primers for TCR Jbeta segments was used. TCRdb limited this immuneACCESS table to in-frame rearrangements with V and J called. A share of clones is missing; checked studies link under half to unresolved V genes, and the rest is unexplained. Counted in this sample were roughly 140,000 clones; 84% of them appeared once. The top ten clones comprise around 2.5% of the sample. The source material was PBMCs. The receptors derive from a boy aged 2 to 10 in good health and CMV-seronegative.

This rearrangement joins TRBV5-1 to TRBJ2-7; 9 bases match TRBD2. In germline, CDR1 is SGHRS, CDR2 YFSETQ. With V trimmed by 3 bases and J by 9 bases, 19 bases remained unmatched. This CDR3 is built from 17 residues. DNA of the CDR3: TGCGCCAGCAGCTCTGGCTGGAGCGGGGGGCCCCCGTCCGGGCAGTACTTC. It translates to CASSSGWSGGPPSGQYF.

This clone was counted once. The gene calls are TRBV10-1 and TRBJ1-2; a weak D match, TRBD1 (6 bases). V dropped 0 bases and J dropped 6 bases, with 17 bases sitting between them. Per the germline V gene, CDR1 is WNHNN and CDR2 is SYGVQD (reference sequence). CDR3 size: 16 residues. Here the CDR3 DNA reads TGCGCCAGCAGTGAGTCCCCCCAGGGGACGCGAAATGGCTACACCTTC. This codes for CASSESPQGTRNGYTF.

The chain recombines TRBV9 with TRBJ1-4; 7 bases are a match to TRBD1. In germline, CDR1 is SGDLS, CDR2 YYNGEE. V dropped 4 bases and J dropped 3; count of bases not matched to a gene: 6. CDR3 size: 15 residues. The CDR3 here is CASSFSTGSNEKLFF. The CDR3 DNA reads TGTGCCAGCAGCTTCTCGACAGGGTCTAATGAAAAACTGTTTTTT. The full variable domain, rest sourced from reference TRBV9 and TRBJ1-4, is DSGVTQTPKHLITATGQRVTLRCSPRSGDLSVYWYQQSLDQGLQFLIQYYNGEERAKGNILERFSAQQFPDLHSELNLSSLELGDSALYFCASSFSTGSNEKLFFGSGTQLSVL.

The chain recombines TRBV18 with TRBJ2-7; possibly TRBD2 for D (6 bases). The CDR3 loop spans 15 amino acids. Germline lookup yields CDR1 KGHSH and CDR2 LQKENI. V lost 6 bases and J 3 bases, leaving 18 bases between the germline ends. The CDR3 DNA is TGTGCCAGCTCCCCCCGAGCTGGGGGGATCTACGAGCAGTACTTC. Translated: CASSPRAGGIYEQYF.

The chain recombines TRBV2 with TRBJ1-5; 7 bases map to TRBD1. This CDR3 comprises 15 residues. The J segment lost 0 bases and the V segment lost 6 bases, leaving 5 bases of the junction unmatched. Germline values: CDR1 SNHLY, CDR2 FYNNEI. CDR3 coding DNA: TGTGCCAGCAGGAGGGACAGTAATAGCAATCAGCCCCAGCATTTT. Translation: CASRRDSNSNQPQHF.

The chain has TRBV6-5 and TRBJ1-6; no clear D gene. CDR3 length equals 13 residues. Deletions cut 0 bases from V and 10 bases from J, with 7 bases between. From germline, CDR1 is MNHEY and CDR2 SVGAGI. Here the CDR3 reads CASSYSKQSPLHF. CDR3 bases: TGTGCCAGCAGTTACTCGAAGCAATCACCCCTCCACTTT.

The chain joins TRBV7-6 to TRBJ1-6; no reliable D call. Germline V gives CDR1 SGHVS, CDR2 FNYEAQ. CDR3 length: 17 residues. V lost 2 bases, J lost 1 base, and 12 bases lay in between. The CDR3 here is CASSLHQAGSYNSPLHF. For the CDR3, the DNA is TGTGCCAGCAGCTTACATCAGGCGGGTTCCTATAATTCACCCCTCCACTTT.

This chain connects TRBV5-8 to TRBJ2-7; D perhaps matches TRBD2 (5 bases). Germline-derived CDR1 and CDR2 are SGHTS and YDEGEE. Trimming left V 4 bases short and J 3 bases short, with 14 bases between. The CDR3 extends over 14 amino acids. CDR3 region: CASSTWTGSYEQYF. The DNA for the CDR3 is TGTGCCAGCAGCACCTGGACTGGTAGCTACGAGCAGTACTTC.

J is TRBJ2-7 and V is TRBV6-6; 8 positions agree with TRBD1. CDR1 is MNHNY and CDR2 is SVGAGI in the germline V gene (reference sequence). V dropped 6 bases and J dropped 4; count of bases not matched to a gene: 8. The CDR3 length is 14 residues. The CDR3 spells CASSHGQGAYEQYF. The CDR3 DNA follows: TGTGCCAGCAGCCATGGGCAGGGGGCGTACGAGCAGTACTTC.

This chain connects TRBV9 to TRBJ2-2; 9 nucleotides match TRBD1. Germline V gives CDR1 SGDLS, CDR2 YYNGEE. V trimming: 4 bases; J trimming: 6 bases; junction bases outside the gene matches: 7. This CDR3 is 15 amino acids long. The CDR3 reads CASSLGTGMAGELFF. In DNA form, the CDR3 reads TGTGCCAGCAGCTTAGGGACAGGGATGGCCGGGGAGCTGTTTTTT. Variable domain in full (rest from reference TRBV9 and TRBJ2-2): DSGVTQTPKHLITATGQRVTLRCSPRSGDLSVYWYQQSLDQGLQFLIQYYNGEERAKGNILERFSAQQFPDLHSELNLSSLELGDSALYFCASSLGTGMAGELFFGEGSRLTVL.